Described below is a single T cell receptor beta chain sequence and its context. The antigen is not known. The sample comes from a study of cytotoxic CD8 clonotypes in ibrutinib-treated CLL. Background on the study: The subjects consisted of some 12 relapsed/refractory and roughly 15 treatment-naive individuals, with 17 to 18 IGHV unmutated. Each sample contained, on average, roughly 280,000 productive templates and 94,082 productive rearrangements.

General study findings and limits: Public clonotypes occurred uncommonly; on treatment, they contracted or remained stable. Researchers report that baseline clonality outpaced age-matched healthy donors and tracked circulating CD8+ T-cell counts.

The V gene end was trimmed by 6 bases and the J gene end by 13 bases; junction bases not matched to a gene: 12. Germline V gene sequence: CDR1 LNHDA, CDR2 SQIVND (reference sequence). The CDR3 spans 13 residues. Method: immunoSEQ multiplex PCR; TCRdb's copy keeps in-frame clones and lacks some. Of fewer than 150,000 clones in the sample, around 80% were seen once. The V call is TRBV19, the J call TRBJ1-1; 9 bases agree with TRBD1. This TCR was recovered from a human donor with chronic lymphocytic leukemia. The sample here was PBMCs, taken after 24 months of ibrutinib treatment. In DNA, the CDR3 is TGTGCCAGTAGAGATCCGGGACAGGGACTCGATTTCTTT. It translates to CASRDPGQGLDFF.